Below are 12 T cell receptor beta chains sequenced from a single sample in a study of blood T cell repertoires in COVID-19. Sequencing used immunoSEQ multiplex PCR; TCRdb keeps in-frame clones, though not all of them. This sample carries roughly 280,000 clones, 83% of them seen once, and the ten largest clones take less than 6%. Sequencing was done on a sample of peripheral blood. The receptors were sampled from a man aged 55-75 years who had recovered from COVID-19.

This clone was detected only a few times. The CDR3 DNA is TGTGCCAGCAGCTTGGTCCGGGACAGGTCTGGAAACACCATATATTTT. Translated, it gives CASSLVRDRSGNTIYF. The chain uses TRBV5-5 and TRBJ1-3; 8 bases line up with TRBD1. The germline gives CDR1 SGHKS, CDR2 YYEKEE (reference sequence). The ends lost 0 bases at V and 1 base at J; junction bases unmatched: 3. The CDR3 totals 16 residues.

This clone was seen only a few times. V usage is TRBV14 and J usage is TRBJ2-7; a weak D match, TRBD1 (6 bases). The CDR3 runs 15 residues. V lost 1 base and J lost 3, with 13 bases in between. Germline CDR1 is SGHDN and CDR2 is FVKESK. The CDR3 coding sequence is TGTGCCAGCAGCCAAGGCTGGGGGCGCCTCTACGAGCAGTACTTC. This sequence encodes CASSQGWGRLYEQYF.

The V call is TRBV9, the J call TRBJ2-7; possibly TRBD2 for D (5 bases). Deletions cut 0 bases from V and 4 bases from J, with 11 bases between. CDR3 length: 14 amino acids. Germline loops: CDR1 SGDLS, CDR2 YYNGEE. CDR3 residues: CASSVGGSRYEQYF. As DNA, the CDR3 is TGTGCCAGCAGCGTAGGAGGGTCCAGATACGAGCAGTACTTC. Looking up the rest from reference TRBV9 and TRBJ2-7 gives the full variable domain: DSGVTQTPKHLITATGQRVTLRCSPRSGDLSVYWYQQSLDQGLQFLIQYYNGEERAKGNILERFSAQQFPDLHSELNLSSLELGDSALYFCASSVGGSRYEQYFGPGTRLTVT.

V gene TRBV7-2 combines with J gene TRBJ2-2; 7 bases agree with TRBD1. Germline assignment: CDR1 SGHTA and CDR2 FQGNSA. V trimming: 5 bases; J trimming: 6 bases; junction bases outside the gene matches: 9. This CDR3 has 15 amino acids. In DNA, the CDR3 is TGTGCCAGCAGCACGTACAGGGGCAAGTCCGGGGAGCTGTTTTTT. Translation gives CASSTYRGKSGELFF.

This chain joins TRBV12-3 or TRBV12-4 and TRBJ2-1; no clear D gene. V was pared by 4 bases and J by 7 bases, with 8 bases between. This CDR3 comprises 12 residues. The CDR3, as DNA: TGTGCCAGCAGTTCAGGTGAAAATGAGCAGTTCTTC. This translates into CASSSGENEQFF.

The chain recombines TRBV6-1 with TRBJ1-1; D perhaps matches TRBD1 (5 bases). Germline V CDR1 and CDR2: MNHNS, SASEGT. V was trimmed by 3 bases and J by 5 bases, leaving 16 bases between them. CDR3 size: 15 residues. The CDR3 DNA follows: TGTGCCAGCAGTGATCCCGCCAGGGTCGGTACTGAAGCTTTCTTT. Translation gives CASSDPARVGTEAFF.

V is TRBV5-1 and J is TRBJ2-3, with D maybe TRBD1 (5 bases). This CDR3 region has 18 residues. V lost 4 bases and J 4 bases, leaving 25 bases between the germline ends. Germline V gene lookup returns CDR1 SGHRS and CDR2 YFSETQ. This CDR3 reads CASSATPRTGTRADTQYF. The CDR3 nucleotides read TGCGCCAGCAGCGCCACGCCCAGAACAGGTACCCGCGCAGATACGCAGTATTTT.

Worth noting for this clone: At one end the junction does not follow the germline gene, possibly because of a read error. V usage is TRBV5-6 and J usage is TRBJ2-7; 8 bases line up with TRBD1. CDR3 length equals 13 residues. Germline-derived CDR1 and CDR2 are SGHDT and YYEEEE. The CDR3: CASSLLGLGQGSF. CDR3 bases: TGTGCCAGCAGCTTGCTGGGGCTTGGACAGGGATCCTTC.

This rearrangement joins TRBV9 to TRBJ2-1; D perhaps matches TRBD2 (5 bases). V gave up 0 bases and J gave up 0 bases, with 10 bases separating them. This CDR3 has 16 residues. Per the germline V gene, CDR1 is SGDLS and CDR2 is YYNGEE. The CDR3 loop is CASSVGGGSSYNEQFF. CDR3 in DNA: TGTGCCAGCAGCGTAGGCGGAGGAAGCTCCTACAATGAGCAGTTCTTC.

This clone has more than one count but fewer than ten. This chain connects TRBV19 to TRBJ2-7; 12 bases fit TRBD2. Germline assignment: CDR1 LNHDA and CDR2 SQIVND (reference sequence). This CDR3 has 13 residues. J lost 4 bases, V lost 8 bases, and 3 bases had no gene match. The CDR3 here is CASRLAGVYEQYF. The CDR3 DNA sequence: TGTGCCAGTCGACTAGCGGGGGTTTACGAGCAGTACTTC.

This clone was picked up a small number of times. CDR3 DNA sequence: TGTGCCAGCAGGACCATACAGGGGGATACGCAGTATTTT. It codes for CASRTIQGDTQYF. The V call is TRBV6-5, the J call TRBJ2-3, with 7 bases identical to TRBD1. V was pared by 6 bases and J by 6 bases, with 6 bases of the junction left unmatched. The germline gives CDR1 MNHEY, CDR2 SVGAGI. The CDR3 runs to 13 residues.

J is TRBJ1-6 and V is TRBV5-1; a possible D gene is TRBD1 (6 bases). This CDR3 contains 13 residues. Germline V gene lookup returns CDR1 SGHRS and CDR2 YFSETQ. V was trimmed by 4 bases and J by 6 bases, leaving 8 bases between them. The CDR3 sequence: CASSVDSNSPLHF. CDR3 bases: TGCGCCAGCAGCGTGGACAGTAATTCACCCCTCCACTTT.